This T cell receptor (beta chain) was observed in a study of technical replicates of blood from a handful of donors. Clones were sequenced by immunoSEQ multiplex PCR, and TCRdb holds only the in-frame ones, with some missing. The data show approximately 79,000 clones, roughly 96% seen once. V was cut by 10 bases and J by 1 base, with 11 bases left in between. The germline gives CDR1 MNHNY, CDR2 SVGAGI (reference sequence). This CDR3 is 12 amino acids long. This chain joins TRBV6-6 and TRBJ2-7, with unresolved D. This TCR derives from a human donor in good health. The sample was T cells isolated from PBMCs. CDR3 nucleotide sequence: TGTGCCACTGCGCAGGATTCCTACGAGCAGTACTTC. Its protein is CATAQDSYEQYF.